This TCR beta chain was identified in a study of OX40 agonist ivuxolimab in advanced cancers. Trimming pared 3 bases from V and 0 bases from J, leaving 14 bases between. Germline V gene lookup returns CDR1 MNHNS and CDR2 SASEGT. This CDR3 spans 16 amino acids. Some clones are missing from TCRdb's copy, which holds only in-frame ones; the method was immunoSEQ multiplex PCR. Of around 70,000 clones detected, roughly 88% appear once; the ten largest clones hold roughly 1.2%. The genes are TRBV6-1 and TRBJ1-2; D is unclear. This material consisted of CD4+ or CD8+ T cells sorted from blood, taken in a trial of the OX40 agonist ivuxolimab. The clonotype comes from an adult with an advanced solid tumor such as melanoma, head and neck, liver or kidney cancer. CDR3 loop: CASSEVIRRANYGYTF. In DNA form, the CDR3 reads TGTGCCAGCAGTGAGGTCATCAGACGAGCTAACTATGGCTACACCTTC.